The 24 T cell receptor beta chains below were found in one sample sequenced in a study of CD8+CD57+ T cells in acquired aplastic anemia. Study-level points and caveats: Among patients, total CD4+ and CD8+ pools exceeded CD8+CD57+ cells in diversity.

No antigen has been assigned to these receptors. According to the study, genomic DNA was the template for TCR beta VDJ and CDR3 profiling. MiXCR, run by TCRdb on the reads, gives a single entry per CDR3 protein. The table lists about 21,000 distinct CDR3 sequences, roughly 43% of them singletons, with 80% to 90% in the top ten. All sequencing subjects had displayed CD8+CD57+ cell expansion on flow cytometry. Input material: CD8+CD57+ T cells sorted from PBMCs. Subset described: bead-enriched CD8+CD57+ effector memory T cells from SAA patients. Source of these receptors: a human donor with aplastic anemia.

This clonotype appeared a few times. This chain's CDR3 is CSADPGQGLNTIYF. In nucleotides, the CDR3 is TGCAGTGCTGACCCGGGACAGGGATTAAACACCATATATTTT. V gene TRBV20-1 combines with J gene TRBJ1-3; 9 bases agree with TRBD1. This CDR3 has 14 amino acids. Germline V CDR1 and CDR2: DFQATT, SNEGSKA (reference sequence). After removal of 5 bases from V and 6 bases from J, the junction contained 8 bases not matched to a gene.

CDR3 DNA sequence: TGTGCCAGCAGCCGGGACGACATTAATGAAAAACTGTTTTTT. The encoded protein is CASSRDDINEKLFF. The gene calls are TRBV25-1 and TRBJ1-4; D may be TRBD1 (5 bases). V was cut by 6 bases and J by 4 bases, with 12 bases left in between. The germline CDR1 and CDR2 sequences are MGHDK and SYGVNS. The CDR3 consists of 14 residues.

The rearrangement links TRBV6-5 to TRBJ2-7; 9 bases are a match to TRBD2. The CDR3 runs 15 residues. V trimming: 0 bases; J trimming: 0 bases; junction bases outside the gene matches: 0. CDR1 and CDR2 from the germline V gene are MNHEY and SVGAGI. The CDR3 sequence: CASSYSSGSSYEQYF. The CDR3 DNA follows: TGTGCCAGCAGTTACTCTAGCGGGAGCTCCTACGAGCAGTACTTC.

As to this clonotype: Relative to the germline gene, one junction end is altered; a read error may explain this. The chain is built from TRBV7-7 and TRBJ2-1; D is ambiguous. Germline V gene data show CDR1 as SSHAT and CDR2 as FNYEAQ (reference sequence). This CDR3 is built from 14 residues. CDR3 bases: TGTGCTAGCAGCTTATCGGGTCCTTACAATGAGCAGTTCTTC. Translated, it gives CASSLSGPYNEQFF.

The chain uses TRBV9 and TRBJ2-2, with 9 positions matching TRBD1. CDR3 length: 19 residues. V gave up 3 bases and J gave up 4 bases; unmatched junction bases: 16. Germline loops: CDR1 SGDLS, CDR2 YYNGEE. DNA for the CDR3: TGTGCCAGCAGCGCTCGCTCTGTAAGGGACAGGGTAGCCACCGGGGAGCTGTTTTTT. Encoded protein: CASSARSVRDRVATGELFF.

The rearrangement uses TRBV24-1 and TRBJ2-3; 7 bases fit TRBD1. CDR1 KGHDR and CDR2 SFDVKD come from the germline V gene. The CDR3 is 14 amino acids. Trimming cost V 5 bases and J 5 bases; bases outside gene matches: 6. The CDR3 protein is CATSGQGHQDTQYF. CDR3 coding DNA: TGTGCCACCAGTGGACAGGGCCACCAAGATACGCAGTATTTT.

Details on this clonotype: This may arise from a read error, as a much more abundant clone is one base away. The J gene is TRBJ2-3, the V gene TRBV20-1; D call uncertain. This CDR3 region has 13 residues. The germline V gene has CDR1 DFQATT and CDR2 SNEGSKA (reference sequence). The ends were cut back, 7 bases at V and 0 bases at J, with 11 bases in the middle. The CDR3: CSGHETSTDTQYF. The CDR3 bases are TGCAGTGGTCACGAGACTAGCACAGATACGCAGTATTTT.

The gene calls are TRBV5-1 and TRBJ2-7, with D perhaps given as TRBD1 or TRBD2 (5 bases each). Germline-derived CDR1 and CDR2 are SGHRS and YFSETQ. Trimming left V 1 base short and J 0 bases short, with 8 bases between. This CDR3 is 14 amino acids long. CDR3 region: CASSLSGGSYEQYF. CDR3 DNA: TGCGCCAGCAGCTTGAGTGGGGGCTCCTACGAGCAGTACTTC.

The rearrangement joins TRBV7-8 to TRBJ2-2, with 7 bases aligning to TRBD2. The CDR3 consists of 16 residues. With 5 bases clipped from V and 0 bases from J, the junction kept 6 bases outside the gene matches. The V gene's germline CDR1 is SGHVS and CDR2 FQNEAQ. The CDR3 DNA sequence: TGTGCCAGCAGCCCTCGGGAGGCGGCGAACACCGGGGAGCTGTTTTTT. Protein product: CASSPREAANTGELFF.

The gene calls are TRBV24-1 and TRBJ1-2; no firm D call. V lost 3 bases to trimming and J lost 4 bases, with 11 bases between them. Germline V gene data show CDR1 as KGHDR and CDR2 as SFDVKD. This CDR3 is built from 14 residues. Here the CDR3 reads CATSDHGRSYGYTF. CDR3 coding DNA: TGTGCCACCAGTGATCACGGCCGAAGCTATGGCTACACCTTC.

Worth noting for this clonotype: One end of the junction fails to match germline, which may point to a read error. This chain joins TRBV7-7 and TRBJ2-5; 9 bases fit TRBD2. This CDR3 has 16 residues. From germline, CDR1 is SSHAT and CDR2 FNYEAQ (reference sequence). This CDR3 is CASSPSSGSGGETQYF. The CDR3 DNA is TGTGCTAGCAGCCCCAGTAGCGGGAGTGGGGGGGAGACCCAGTACTTC.

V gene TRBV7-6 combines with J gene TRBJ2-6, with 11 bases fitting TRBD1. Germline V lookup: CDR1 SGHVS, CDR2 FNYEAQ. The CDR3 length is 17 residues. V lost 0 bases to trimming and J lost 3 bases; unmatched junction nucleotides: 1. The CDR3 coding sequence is TGTGCCAGCAGCTTAGCGGGGACAGGGGGTGGGGCCAACGTCCTGACTTTC. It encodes CASSLAGTGGGANVLTF.

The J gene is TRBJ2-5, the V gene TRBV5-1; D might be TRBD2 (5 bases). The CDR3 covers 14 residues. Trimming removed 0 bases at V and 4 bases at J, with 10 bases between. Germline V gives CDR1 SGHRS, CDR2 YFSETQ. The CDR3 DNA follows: TGCGCCAGCAGCTTGGACAGCGAGGGAGAGACCCAGTACTTC. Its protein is CASSLDSEGETQYF. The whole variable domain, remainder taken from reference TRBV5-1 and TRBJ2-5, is KAGVTQTPRYLIKTRGQQVTLSCSPISGHRSVSWYQQTPGQGLQFLFEYFSETQRNKGNFPGRFSGRQFSNSRSEMNVSTLELGDSALYLCASSLDSEGETQYFGPGTRLLVL.

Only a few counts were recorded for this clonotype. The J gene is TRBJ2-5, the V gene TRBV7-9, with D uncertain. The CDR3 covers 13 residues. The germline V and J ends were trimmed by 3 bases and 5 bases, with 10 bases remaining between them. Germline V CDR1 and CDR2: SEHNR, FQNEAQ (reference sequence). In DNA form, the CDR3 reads TGTGCCAGCAGCTTCCCAGTGTGGGAGACCCAGTACTTC. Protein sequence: CASSFPVWETQYF.

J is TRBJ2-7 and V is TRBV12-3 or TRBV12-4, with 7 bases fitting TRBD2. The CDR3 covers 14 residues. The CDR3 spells CASGGGYSAYEQYV. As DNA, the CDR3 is TGTGCTAGTGGGGGGGGTTACTCTGCCTACGAGCAGTACGTC.

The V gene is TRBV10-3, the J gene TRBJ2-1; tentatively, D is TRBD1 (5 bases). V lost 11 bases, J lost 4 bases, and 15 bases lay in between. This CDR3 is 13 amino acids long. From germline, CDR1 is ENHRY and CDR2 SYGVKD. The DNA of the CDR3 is TGTGCCTCTAGATCGGACACATACAATGAGCAGTTCTTC. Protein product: CASRSDTYNEQFF.

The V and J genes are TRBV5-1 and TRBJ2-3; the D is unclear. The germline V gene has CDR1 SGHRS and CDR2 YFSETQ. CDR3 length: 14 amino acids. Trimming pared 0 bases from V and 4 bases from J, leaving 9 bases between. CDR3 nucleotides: TGCGCCAGCAGCTTGGCACCTAGTGCAGATACGCAGTATTTT. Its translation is CASSLAPSADTQYF. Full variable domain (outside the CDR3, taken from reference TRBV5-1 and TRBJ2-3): KAGVTQTPRYLIKTRGQQVTLSCSPISGHRSVSWYQQTPGQGLQFLFEYFSETQRNKGNFPGRFSGRQFSNSRSEMNVSTLELGDSALYLCASSLAPSADTQYFGPGTRLTVL.

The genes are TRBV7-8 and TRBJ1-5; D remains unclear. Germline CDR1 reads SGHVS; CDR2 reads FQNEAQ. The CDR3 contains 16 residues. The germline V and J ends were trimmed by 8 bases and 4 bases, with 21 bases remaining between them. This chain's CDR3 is CASDLRPGLTNQPQHF. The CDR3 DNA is TGTGCCAGCGATCTTCGTCCAGGACTCACGAATCAGCCCCAGCATTTT.

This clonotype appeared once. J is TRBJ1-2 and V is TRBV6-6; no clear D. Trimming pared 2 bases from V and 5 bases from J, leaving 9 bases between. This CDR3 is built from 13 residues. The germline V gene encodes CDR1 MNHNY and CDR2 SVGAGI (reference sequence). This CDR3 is CASSYRETYGYTF. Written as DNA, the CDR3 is TGTGCCAGCAGTTACCGCGAGACGTATGGCTACACCTTC.

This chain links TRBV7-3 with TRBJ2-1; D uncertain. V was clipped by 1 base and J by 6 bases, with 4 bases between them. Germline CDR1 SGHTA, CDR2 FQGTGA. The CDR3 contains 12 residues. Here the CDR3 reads CASSLNSNEQFF. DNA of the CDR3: TGTGCCAGCAGCTTAAATTCCAATGAGCAGTTCTTC.

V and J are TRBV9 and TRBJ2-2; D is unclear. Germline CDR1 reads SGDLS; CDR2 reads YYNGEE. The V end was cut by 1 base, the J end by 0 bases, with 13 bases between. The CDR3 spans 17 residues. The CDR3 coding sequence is TGTGCCAGCAGCGTACATAGAGGAGAGACGAACACCGGGGAGCTGTTTTTT. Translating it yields CASSVHRGETNTGELFF.

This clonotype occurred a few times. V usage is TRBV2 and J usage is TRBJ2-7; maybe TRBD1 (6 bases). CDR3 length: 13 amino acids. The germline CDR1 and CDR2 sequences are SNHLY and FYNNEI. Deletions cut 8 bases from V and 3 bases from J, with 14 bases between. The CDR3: CASEDGDNYEQYF. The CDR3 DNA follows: TGTGCCAGCGAGGATGGGGACAACTACGAGCAGTACTTC.

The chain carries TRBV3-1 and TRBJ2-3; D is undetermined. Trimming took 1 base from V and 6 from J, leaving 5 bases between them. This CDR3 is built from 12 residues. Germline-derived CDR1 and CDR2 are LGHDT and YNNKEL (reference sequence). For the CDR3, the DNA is TGTGCCAGCAGCCAAGTTAGGGATACGCAGTATTTT. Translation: CASSQVRDTQYF.

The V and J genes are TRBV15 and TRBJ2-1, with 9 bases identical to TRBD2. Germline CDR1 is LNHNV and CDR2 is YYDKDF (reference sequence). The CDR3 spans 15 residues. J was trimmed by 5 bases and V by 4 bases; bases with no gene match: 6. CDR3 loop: CATSNWLAGNNEQFF. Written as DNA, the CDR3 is TGTGCCACCAGCAACTGGCTAGCGGGAAACAATGAGCAGTTCTTC.